This entry features one TCR beta chain sequence. How the authors handled the data: Amplification of reference gene primers was used by the study to estimate nucleated cell counts. Assay used: immunoSEQ multiplex PCR; TCRdb lists only in-frame clones, some missing. The V and J calls and clone size were taken over from that table, and D and trimming were inferred from the DNA. The sample lists some 150,000 clones; about 80% were seen once. Trimming removed 0 bases from V and 5 bases from J, with 8 bases in between. Germline V gene lookup returns CDR1 KGHSH and CDR2 LQKENI. The CDR3 totals 14 residues. These data originate in a study of blood T cell repertoires in COVID-19. Background on the study: Acute and convalescent COVID-19 specimens originated in the United States, Italy and Spain. In each case, the material was cDNA or gDNA derived from T cells, B-cell-depleted T cells, or PBMCs.

The chain has TRBV18 and TRBJ2-1, with a weak D call TRBD1 (6 bases). This receptor was identified in an older woman with acute or convalescent COVID-19. Sequencing was carried out using peripheral blood. The CDR3 protein is CASSPPGGNNEQFF. CDR3 DNA: TGTGCCAGCTCACCACCAGGGGGAAACAATGAGCAGTTCTTC.